These 19 T cell receptor beta chains were sequenced from one sample in a study of CD8+ T cells in alopecia areata. Cutaneous lymph node cells were pooled, and they were sorted using CD4, CD8alpha, NKG2D, NKG2ACE and other markers. cDNA serving as the sequencing template came from extracted, reverse transcribed RNA. Profiling relied on immunoSEQ multiplex PCR, and the TCRdb table lists in-frame clones only, not all of them. The sample presents 250,000 or so clones, none singletons. What was sequenced was CD4+ T cells sorted from a lymph node. Receptors were obtained from a C3H/HeJ mouse with alopecia areata. MHC haplotype here: H2-k.

On this clone itself: The listed genes are named as in mouse. The missing CDR3 end, 4 residues past where the read stops, is filled in from the germline J gene. This chain connects TRBV31 to TRBJ2-5; D possibly matches TRBD1 or TRBD2 (5 bases each). CDR1 GKSSPN and CDR2 SITVG come from the germline V gene. This CDR3 has 13 amino acids. The CDR3 spells CAWSLGEKDTQYF. The DNA read from the CDR3 is TGTGCCTGGAGTCTGGGGGAAAAGGAC.

This clone was detected a few times. Mouse gene names and germline throughout. The read comes to an end 4 residues before the CDR3 does, leaving the germline J gene to fill in the end. Other DNA sequences in the same sample also yield this CDR3. The gene calls are TRBV19 and TRBJ2-3; D perhaps matches TRBD1 (6 bases). Germline lookup yields CDR1 FNHDT and CDR2 SITEND (reference sequence). The CDR3 is made up of 15 amino acids. Trimming removed 0 bases from V and 1 base from J, with 9 bases in between. The CDR3 region is CASSIARGGAETLYF. The DNA read from the CDR3 is TGTGCCAGCAGTATAGCCAGGGGAGGTGCAGAA.

About this clone itself: Gene names denote mouse genes. The read ends 4 residues before the CDR3 terminus; that terminus is restored from the germline J gene. In the same sample, other DNA sequences code for this CDR3. The chain combines TRBV13-3 with TRBJ2-5; 7 nucleotides agree with TRBD2. The CDR3 length is 13 residues. Germline V gives CDR1 NNHDY, CDR2 SYVADS. The DNA read from the CDR3 is TGTGCCAGCAGTGACTGGGGGAGGGAC. This codes for CASSDWGRD. The complete CDR3 protein is CASSDWGRDTQYF.

This clone was seen a handful of times. Gene names are mouse gene names. The CDR3 end lies 4 residues beyond the end of the read and is filled in from the germline J gene. This sequence joins TRBV13-1 and TRBJ2-5, with 11 nucleotides matching TRBD2. The CDR3 loop spans 16 amino acids. The germline gives CDR1 NSHNY, CDR2 SYGAGN. CDR3 bases read: TGTGCCAGCAGTGATGGGGTGGGACTGGGGGAAGAC. Its translation: CASSDGVGLGED. The entire CDR3 protein reads CASSDGVGLGEDTQYF.

As to this clone: Germline and genes: mouse. The read terminates 4 residues before the CDR3 end, so the remaining end is supplied by the germline J gene. The rearrangement links TRBV19 to TRBJ2-2, with TRBD1 identical over 8 bases. Germline trimming cut 4 bases from V and 5 bases from J; bases unmatched to any gene: 1. Germline loops: CDR1 FNHDT, CDR2 SITEND (reference sequence). This CDR3 comprises 13 residues. The DNA read from the CDR3 is TGTGCCAGCAGTTGGACAGGGACCGGG. Its protein is CASSWTGTG. The CDR3 in its entirety is CASSWTGTGQLYF.

Notes on this clone: Gene labels here are mouse ones. The sequence runs out 4 residues before the end of the CDR3; the remainder is reconstructed from the germline J gene. This chain connects TRBV17 to TRBJ2-1; 11 bases fit TRBD2. This CDR3 comprises 16 residues. Germline V CDR1 and CDR2: MNHDT, YYDKIL. CDR3: CASSRNWGGRAPEQFF. CDR3 DNA (partial): TGTGCTAGCAGTAGAAACTGGGGGGGCAGGGCTCCT. Combining the CDR3 with reference TRBV17 and TRBJ2-1 gives the whole variable domain DTTVKQNPRYKLARVGKPVNLICSQTMNHDTMYWYQKKPNQAPKLLLFYYDKILNREADTFEKFQSSRPNNSFCSLYIGSAGLEYSAMYLCASSRNWGGRAPEQFFGPGTRLTVL.

This clone was seen more than once but under ten times. All gene names here are mouse names. The read is 4 residues too short to cover the CDR3 end, so that end is filled in from the germline J gene. V gene TRBV13-3 combines with J gene TRBJ2-1; 9 bases agree with TRBD1. V was clipped by 2 bases and J by 5 bases; unmatched bases: 5. This CDR3 region has 15 residues. Looked up from germline, CDR1 is NNHDY and CDR2 is SYVADS. Partial CDR3 DNA: TGTGCCAGCAGTGACATTGGACAGGGGAATGCT. Translation gives CASSDIGQGNA. The full CDR3 protein is CASSDIGQGNAEQFF.

As concerns this clone: Gene names follow the mouse nomenclature. The sequenced fragment ends 3 residues before the CDR3 boundary, so the rest is inferred from the germline J gene. The chain couples TRBV19 to TRBJ1-6; D remains unclear. TRBJ1-6 is an open reading frame, and its role is uncertain. V dropped 5 bases and J dropped 2 bases, with 8 bases sitting between them. CDR3 length: 14 residues. Germline CDR1 FNHDT, CDR2 SITEND (reference sequence). The DNA read from the CDR3 is TGTGCCAGCAGAGGGTATCCCTATAATTCGCCC. This translates into CASRGYPYNSP. The complete CDR3 protein is CASRGYPYNSPLYF.

In the case of this clone: Gene names denote mouse genes. From the germline J gene comes the end of the CDR3, since the read stops 4 residues before it. The V and J genes are TRBV31 and TRBJ2-1; the match to TRBD2 covers 12 bases. The CDR3 consists of 13 residues. The germline CDR1 and CDR2 sequences are GKSSPN and SITVG. The covered CDR3 bases are TGTGCCTGGAGGGGGACTGGGGGGGCT. Encoded protein: CAWRGTGGA. The entire CDR3 protein reads CAWRGTGGAEQFF.

This clone was seen a few times. Gene names and germline match the mouse. The read ends 4 residues shy of where the CDR3 ends; the end is completed using the germline J gene. The rearrangement links TRBV31 to TRBJ2-7, with D perhaps matching TRBD1 (6 bases). The CDR3 extends over 13 amino acids. Germline assignment: CDR1 GKSSPN and CDR2 SITVG. CDR3 DNA, as far as it was read: TGTGCCTGGAGTCTCAGGGGCGAGTAT. This gives the protein CAWSLRGEY. The full CDR3 protein is CAWSLRGEYEQYF.

There are a few counts of this clone. The gene names here belong to mouse. The missing CDR3 end, 4 residues past where the read stops, is filled in from the germline J gene. The chain is built from TRBV13-1 and TRBJ2-2; no clear D gene. V shed 2 bases and J shed 0 bases, with 5 bases lying between them. This CDR3 comprises 14 residues. The germline CDR1 and CDR2 sequences are NSHNY and SYGAGN. Incomplete CDR3 DNA: TGTGCCAGCAGTGACATCGCAAACACCGGG. Translating it yields CASSDIANTG. The full CDR3 reads CASSDIANTGQLYF.

This clone was found a few times. Mouse gene names and germline throughout. The sequence runs out 4 residues before the end of the CDR3; the remainder is reconstructed from the germline J gene. The chain couples TRBV13-1 to TRBJ2-4; 8 positions match TRBD2. Germline trimming cut 3 bases from V and 0 bases from J; bases unmatched to any gene: 6. The CDR3 spans 16 residues. The V gene's germline CDR1 is NSHNY and CDR2 SYGAGN. CDR3 protein: CASSAGTGGSQNTLYF. The part of the CDR3 DNA that was read is TGTGCCAGCAGTGCCGGGACTGGAGGTAGTCAAAAC.

Worth noting for this clone: Germline and genes: mouse. The CDR3 end lies 4 residues beyond the end of the read and is filled in from the germline J gene. The J gene is TRBJ1-2, the V gene TRBV31, with TRBD1 as a possible D gene (6 bases). Germline V gives CDR1 GKSSPN, CDR2 SITVG. The V end lost 7 bases, the J end lost 0 bases, and 12 bases lay between the germline ends. CDR3 length: 13 amino acids. This chain's CDR3 is CASPDSANSDYTF. CDR3 DNA, as far as it was read: TGTGCCTCCCCGGACAGTGCAAACTCC.

There are a few counts of this clone. The genes and germline here are from mouse. The CDR3 goes on 3 residues after the read ends, and that part is filled in from the germline J gene. The chain carries TRBV13-3 and TRBJ1-6, with 9 positions matching TRBD1. TRBJ1-6 is known as an ORF, though its function is uncertain. The CDR3 has 15 amino acids. Trimming took 5 bases from V and 5 from J; bases not matched to a gene: 5. The germline V gene encodes CDR1 NNHDY and CDR2 SYVADS. Here the CDR3 reads CASRPRDRDNSPLYF. The part of the CDR3 DNA that was read is TGTGCCAGCAGACCCCGGGACAGGGATAATTCGCCC.

Concerning this clone: The germline and genes are mouse ones. The CDR3 end falls 4 residues outside the read, so it is completed with the germline J gene. Within the sample, other DNA sequences also encode this same CDR3. V gene TRBV13-1 combines with J gene TRBJ2-2; TRBD2 is a possible D gene (7 bases). The germline V and J ends were trimmed by 3 bases and 0 bases, with 9 bases remaining between them. The CDR3 consists of 15 residues. Germline V gene lookup returns CDR1 NSHNY and CDR2 SYGAGN. The part of the CDR3 DNA that was read is TGTGCCAGCAGTGGGGGGGCAGCAAACACCGGG. Residues: CASSGGAANTG. In full, the CDR3 is CASSGGAANTGQLYF.

This clone has a handful of counts. Germline and genes here are mouse. The CDR3 extends 4 residues past the end of the read, so its final part is completed from the germline J gene. The chain has TRBV19 and TRBJ2-1; 10 bases line up with TRBD1. Germline CDR1 FNHDT, CDR2 SITEND (reference sequence). This CDR3 has 13 amino acids. CDR3 DNA (partial): TGTGCCACCCGACAGGGGGCGGGGGCT. Residues: CATRQGAGA. The full CDR3 sequence reads CATRQGAGAEQFF.

A remark on this clone: The gene names here belong to mouse. The missing CDR3 end, 4 residues past where the read stops, is filled in from the germline J gene. Other DNA sequences within the sample encode an identical CDR3. The chain links TRBV1 to TRBJ1-1, with D uncertain. The germline V gene encodes CDR1 NSQYPW and CDR2 LRSPGD (reference sequence). The V and J ends lost 1 base and 4 bases respectively, with 1 base between them. The CDR3 is 11 residues long. The part of the CDR3 DNA that was read is TGCACCTGCAGTGCAGGCACA. Its protein product is CTCSAGT. The full CDR3 protein is CTCSAGTEVFF.

The table lists this clone with a few counts. Each gene name is a mouse one. Here the CDR3 reads CASSHWGLNTLYF. The sequenced part of the CDR3 DNA is TGTGCCAGCAGCCACTGGGGGCTAAAC. V and J are TRBV13-1 and TRBJ2-4; 8 bases agree with TRBD2. The read comes to an end 4 residues before the CDR3 does, leaving the germline J gene to fill in the end. This CDR3 contains 13 residues. Germline V gene sequence: CDR1 NSHNY, CDR2 SYGAGN.

Details on this clone: Gene names follow the mouse nomenclature. The observed sequence ends 4 residues before the CDR3 terminus, with the missing tail filled in from the germline J gene. The gene calls are TRBV1 and TRBJ1-2; TRBD1 is a possible D gene (6 bases). Trimming removed 0 bases from V and 4 bases from J, with 12 bases in between. The CDR3 extends over 15 amino acids. Germline lookup yields CDR1 NSQYPW and CDR2 LRSPGD (reference sequence). The covered CDR3 bases are TGCACCTGCAGTGCAGATGGGGGGGCCCTCTCC. Encoded protein: CTCSADGGALS. The whole CDR3 reads CTCSADGGALSDYTF.